This T cell receptor (beta chain) derives from a study of T cells in Graves' hyperthyroidism and ophthalmopathy. The V gene lost 1 base and the J gene lost 0 bases, with 4 bases spanning the gap. The V gene's germline CDR1 is LNHNV and CDR2 YYDKDF (reference sequence). There are 15 residues in the CDR3. The study excluded patients with uncontrolled infection, other autoimmune disease, pregnancy or lactation. The authors took PBMCs from 10 ml fresh peripheral blood. Amplified regions were TCR beta CDR3 sequences from RNA transcripts. An initial round of RT-PCR targeting the TCR CDR3 relied on the HTBI primer set. TCRdb re-derived calls from the multiplex PCR reads in MiXCR, one entry per CDR3 protein. Among some 720,000 distinct CDR3 sequences listed, about a sixth were seen once. This clonotype has ten or more counts. The target antigen is unknown. Whole-study findings and limits: Blood shared most expanded thyroid clonotypes above 0.001. The authors' 13 V-J model separated ophthalmopathy from stable hyperthyroidism.

The gene calls are TRBV15 and TRBJ2-6; D is unclear. The sequencing sample was made of blood. The source is a man aged 18 to 29 with Graves' hyperthyroidism. The CDR3 spells CATSRARSGANVLTF. The CDR3 DNA reads as TGTGCCACCAGCAGAGCACGCTCTGGGGCCAACGTCCTGACTTTC.